This T cell receptor beta chain was identified in a study of blood T cells in healthy people across ages. CDR3 length: 15 amino acids. Per germline, CDR1 SGHRS and CDR2 YFSETQ. Primed by a sample-barcoded 5' primer and a J-beta primer mix, a second PCR proceeded for 7 to 11 cycles. TCRdb analysed the 5' RACE reads with MiXCR anew, one entry per CDR3 protein. Of roughly 570,000 distinct CDR3 sequences listed, roughly 28% were seen once; the top ten hold around 20%. This clonotype showed up just a few times. The source of this sequence is a woman in her sixties or seventies in good health. The specimen was blood. The chain employs TRBV5-1 and TRBJ2-5; 8 bases are shared with TRBD1. The last part of the DNA fits TRBJ2-1 better; the J call may be wrong. The CDR3 nucleotides are TGCGCCAGCAGCCGGGTTCCGGGACAGGCTTCTGAGCAGTTCTTC. Its protein product is CASSRVPGQASEQFF.